Listed below are T cell receptor beta chains from one sample, sequenced in a study of response to subunit inactivated influenza vaccine. TCRdb itself ran the RT-PCR reads through MiXCR, one entry per CDR3 protein. The sample has around 470,000 distinct CDR3 sequences, 6% to 9% seen once. The input for sequencing was PBMCs from blood, taken roughly 24 months after vaccination. The receptors shown here come from a man in his fifties or sixties who received an inactivated influenza vaccine. Each CDR3 is given without its conserved first and last residue. The order of the fields is J gene, D gene, clone size, V gene, CDR3 protein. D genes are given only for firm matches. The size entry is marked missing in some rows and otherwise reads once, few, many or a size class.

TRBJ2-6 . many TRBV20-1 SATPGSGANVLT
TRBJ2-5 . few TRBV5-1 ASSLMQETQY
TRBJ1-2 . . TRBV11-2 ASSFFARRNYGYT
TRBJ2-7 . . TRBV20-1 SASVQSYEQY
TRBJ1-2 . many TRBV4-1 ASSRLMVPPGGYT
TRBJ1-2 TRBD1 . TRBV4-3 ASSQTGGYDYGYT
TRBJ1-2 . few TRBV7-2 ASSLGGGIYGYT
TRBJ2-1 TRBD1 many TRBV12-3/TRBV12-4 ASSLKGQGAWEQF
TRBJ2-3 . many TRBV15 AAKHPRTDTQY
TRBJ2-3 . . TRBV7-2 ATGYRAEDTQY
TRBJ2-1 TRBD2 . TRBV27 ASSQGLAGDLSYNEQF
TRBJ1-2 . few TRBV6-5 ASSYGAGDSYGYT
TRBJ1-1 TRBD1 few TRBV19 ASSGQVTEAF
TRBJ2-5 . . TRBV29-1 SVGPHQETQY
TRBJ2-4 . . TRBV7-8 ASSLRRENIQY
TRBJ1-2 TRBD1 many TRBV5-1 ASSGTGGGYGYT
TRBJ2-5 . . TRBV18 ASSPPISGNRETQY
TRBJ2-5 . . TRBV13 ASSLGQSETQY
TRBJ1-2 . few TRBV27 ASSQRGYYGYT
TRBJ2-7 TRBD2 . TRBV20-1 SAPDSGSSYEQY
TRBJ2-1 TRBD1 . TRBV20-1 SVTGVRYNEQF
TRBJ2-2 . few TRBV3-1 ASSQSQRYPLNTGELF
TRBJ2-1 TRBD2 few TRBV11-2 ASSSGTSGGFSYNEQF
TRBJ1-1 . few TRBV28 ASRKSLMAIMNTEAF
TRBJ2-7 . . TRBV24-1 ATSDARQAPYEQY
TRBJ2-7 . . TRBV5-4 ASSQKDGLLYEQY
TRBJ2-1 TRBD2 few TRBV7-9 ASSLVGGSLTEQF
TRBJ2-5 TRBD1 . TRBV6-1 ASTEDLTGGRTQY
TRBJ2-7 TRBD1 many TRBV10-3 AINAGGSSYEQY
TRBJ1-5 . . TRBV12-3/TRBV12-4 ASSFGGAGNQPQH
TRBJ1-2 TRBD1 . TRBV3-1 ASSQGTGGTGYT
TRBJ2-7 . many TRBV4-2 ASSQGRSSSSYEQY
TRBJ1-2 . few TRBV4-1 ASSPRALGDYGYT
TRBJ1-5 TRBD1 . TRBV4-3 ASSQDRGVQPQH
TRBJ2-7 TRBD2 few TRBV10-3 AISSTSGRDEQY
TRBJ2-1 . many TRBV7-6 ASSLAWSGGEQF
TRBJ1-4 . many TRBV7-2 ASSLARTEEKLF
TRBJ2-7 TRBD1 few TRBV7-9 ASSLRQGGEQY
TRBJ2-7 . . TRBV7-6 ASSFPRGEQY
TRBJ1-2 TRBD1 many TRBV28 ASSLGTGFNYGYT
TRBJ2-7 . many TRBV5-1 ASSLAHSSYEQY
TRBJ2-3 . . TRBV20-1 SVRGEVDTQY